This TCR beta chain was observed in a study of T-cell memory formation after mild COVID-19. General study results and limits: The CD4+ clones that contracted clustered mainly within CM and EM, and the CD8+ clones concentrated in EMRA. A second wave of clones peaked on day 37, and their SARS-CoV-2 specificity went unconfirmed.

This clonotype has just one count. Antigen specificity is unknown. V was shortened by 6 bases and J by 3 bases, with 12 bases between the two germline ends. Germline CDR1 and CDR2: MDHEN and SYDVKM. The CDR3 covers 13 residues. One entry per CDR3 protein results from TCRdb running MiXCR on the 5' RACE reads. The data show under 550,000 distinct CDR3 sequences, 18% seen once. The material sequenced was PBMCs or a T cell subset sorted from them (not recorded which). This chain uses TRBV28 with TRBJ2-7; maybe TRBD2 (6 bases). The clonotype was recovered from an adult woman who had mild COVID-19 (a few samples of this study predate the infection). Cell type and time point are not known. The CDR3 DNA reads TGTGCCAGCAGGAGACCGGGAGACTACGAGCAGTACTTC. Amino acid sequence: CASRRPGDYEQYF.